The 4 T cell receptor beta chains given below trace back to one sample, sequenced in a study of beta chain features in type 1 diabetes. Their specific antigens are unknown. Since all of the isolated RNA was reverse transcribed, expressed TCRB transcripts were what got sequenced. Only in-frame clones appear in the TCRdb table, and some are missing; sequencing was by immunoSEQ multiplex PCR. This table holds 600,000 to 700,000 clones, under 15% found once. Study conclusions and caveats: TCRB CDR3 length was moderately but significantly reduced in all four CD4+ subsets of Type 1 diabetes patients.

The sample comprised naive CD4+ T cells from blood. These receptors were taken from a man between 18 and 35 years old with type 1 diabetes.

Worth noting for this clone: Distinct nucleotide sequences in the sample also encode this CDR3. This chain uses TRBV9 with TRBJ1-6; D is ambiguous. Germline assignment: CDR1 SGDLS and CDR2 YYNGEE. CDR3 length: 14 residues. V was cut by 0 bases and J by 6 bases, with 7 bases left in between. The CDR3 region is CASSVAEGNSPLHF. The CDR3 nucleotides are TGTGCCAGCAGCGTAGCTGAGGGTAATTCACCCCTCCACTTT.

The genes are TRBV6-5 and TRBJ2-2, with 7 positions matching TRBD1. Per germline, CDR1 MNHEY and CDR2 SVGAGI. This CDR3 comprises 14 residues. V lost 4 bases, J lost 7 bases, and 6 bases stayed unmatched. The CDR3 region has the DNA TGTGCCAGCAGTTTCCAGACAGGGAACGGGGAGCTGTTTTTT. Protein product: CASSFQTGNGELFF.

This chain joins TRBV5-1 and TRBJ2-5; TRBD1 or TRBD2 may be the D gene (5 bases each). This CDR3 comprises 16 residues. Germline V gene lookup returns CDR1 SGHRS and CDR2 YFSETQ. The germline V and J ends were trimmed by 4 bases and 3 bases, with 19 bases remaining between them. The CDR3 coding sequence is TGCGCCAGCAGCCCAATCAGTGATGGGGGAGAAGAGACCCAGTACTTC. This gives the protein CASSPISDGGEETQYF.

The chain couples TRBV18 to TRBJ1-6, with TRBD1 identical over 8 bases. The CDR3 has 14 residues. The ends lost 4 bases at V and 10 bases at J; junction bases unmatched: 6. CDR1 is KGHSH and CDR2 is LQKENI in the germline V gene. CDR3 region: CASSLDRGGSPLHF. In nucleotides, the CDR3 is TGTGCCAGCTCACTCGACAGGGGAGGGTCACCCCTCCACTTT.